The 15 T cell receptor beta chains in this list originate from one sample, sequenced in a study of T cell responses to AZD1222 COVID-19 vaccine. The assay was immunoSEQ multiplex PCR, and TCRdb's table has in-frame clones only and misses some. The sample holds 160,000 or so clones, 88% seen once. Sequenced here: peripheral blood, sampled on day 0 of AZD1222 vaccination. These receptors originate from an adult in good health.

The chain uses TRBV6-2 or TRBV6-3 and TRBJ2-2; TRBD1 agrees at 8 bases. The CDR3 loop spans 15 amino acids. J was trimmed by 3 bases and V by 5 bases; bases with no gene match: 5. Germline V gene lookup returns CDR1 MNHEY and CDR2 SVGEGT. DNA for the CDR3: TGTGCCAGCAGTCTGGACAGGGCCGACACCGGGGAGCTGTTTTTT. Residues: CASSLDRADTGELFF.

The J gene is TRBJ1-2, the V gene TRBV6-5; D not certain. From germline, CDR1 is MNHEY and CDR2 SVGAGI. The V and J ends lost 6 bases and 4 bases respectively, with 9 bases between them. The CDR3 totals 12 residues. Here the CDR3 DNA reads TGTGCCAGCAGGAAGGGTTCCTATGGCTACACCTTC. Residues: CASRKGSYGYTF.

This chain uses TRBV3-1 (or the pseudogene TRBV3-2) with TRBJ2-1, with a tentative D call TRBD2 (6 bases). Trimming removed 1 base from V and 8 bases from J, with 15 bases in between. Germline V gene lookup returns CDR1 LGHDT and CDR2 YNNKEL (reference sequence). This CDR3 region has 15 residues. CDR3 region: CASSQASGWGYEQFF. CDR3 nucleotides: TGTGCCAGCAGCCAAGCGAGCGGGTGGGGCTATGAGCAGTTCTTC.

This clone was observed once. The rearrangement links TRBV30 to TRBJ1-1, with D maybe TRBD1 (5 bases). Germline V CDR1 and CDR2: GTSNPN, SVGIG (reference sequence). V was clipped by 7 bases and J by 4 bases, with 16 bases between them. The length of the CDR3 is 13 residues. Here the CDR3 DNA reads TGTGCCTCCCTGGTTCGAGGGACCACTGAAGCTTTCTTT. The encoded protein is CASLVRGTTEAFF.

Only a few counts were recorded for this clone. The genes are TRBV29-1 and TRBJ2-1; D is unresolved. Trimming pared 4 bases from V and 5 bases from J, leaving 12 bases between. Germline lookup yields CDR1 SQVTM and CDR2 ANQGSEA. CDR3 length: 13 residues. For the CDR3, the DNA is TGCAGCGTTGCCCTCGGACCCGACAATGAGCAGTTCTTC. Encoded protein: CSVALGPDNEQFF.

The V and J genes are TRBV19 and TRBJ2-6, with TRBD1 as a possible D gene (5 bases). Germline CDR1 and CDR2: LNHDA and SQIVND (reference sequence). Between the trimmed V and J ends, which lost 5 bases and 0 bases, there was a span of 11 bases. The CDR3 extends over 16 amino acids. The CDR3 coding sequence is TGTGCCAGTAGTGTCACAGGTCCCTCTGGGGCCAACGTCCTGACTTTC. Its translation is CASSVTGPSGANVLTF.

The chain joins TRBV7-6 to TRBJ2-7; possible D gene TRBD2, 7 bases. V lost 4 bases and J lost 5, with 21 bases in between. This CDR3 is built from 16 residues. Germline V gene lookup returns CDR1 SGHVS and CDR2 FNYEAQ. CDR3 coding DNA: TGTGCCAGCAGCTGGCTGGGGGACGGGGAGGGGGACGAGCAGTACTTC. Translating it yields CASSWLGDGEGDEQYF.

The CDR3 nucleotides are TGTGCCAGCAGCCAAGATAGGCAGGGACGCGAGCAGTACTTC. It codes for CASSQDRQGREQYF. The chain has TRBV4-2 and TRBJ2-7; D possibly uses TRBD1 or TRBD2 (5 bases each). The CDR3 loop spans 14 amino acids. Per germline, CDR1 LGHNA and CDR2 YNFKEQ. V was shortened by 0 bases and J by 6 bases, with 12 bases between the two germline ends.

J is TRBJ1-1 and V is TRBV28; weak D call: TRBD1 (5 bases). The CDR3 is made up of 13 amino acids. V was shortened by 6 bases and J by 4 bases, with 12 bases between the two germline ends. Germline CDR1 reads MDHEN; CDR2 reads SYDVKM. The DNA for the CDR3 is TGTGCCAGCAGGGGTGGGGGAAGCACTGAAGCTTTCTTT. This translates into CASRGGGSTEAFF. The whole variable domain, filled in from reference TRBV28 and TRBJ1-1, reads DVKVTQSSRYLVKRTGEKVFLECVQDMDHENMFWYRQDPGLGLRLIYFSYDVKMKEKGDIPEGYSVSREKKERFSLILESASTNQTSMYLCASRGGGSTEAFFGQGTRLTVV.

This chain links TRBV4-3 with TRBJ1-4; 10 nucleotides line up with TRBD1. After removal of 0 bases from V and 7 bases from J, the junction contained 5 bases not matched to a gene. The CDR3 totals 16 residues. Germline CDR1 and CDR2: LGHNA and YSLEER. Here the CDR3 DNA reads TGCGCCAGCAGCCAAGATATGGGACAGGGGCTTGAAAAACTGTTTTTT. This translates into CASSQDMGQGLEKLFF.

This chain uses TRBV28 with TRBJ2-3, with D uncertain. CDR1 and CDR2 from the germline V gene are MDHEN and SYDVKM. The V gene lost 3 bases and the J gene lost 1 base, with 11 bases spanning the gap. This CDR3 has 15 amino acids. CDR3 in DNA: TGTGCCAGCAGTTTGGAACGGACCCGCACAGATACGCAGTATTTT. Translation gives CASSLERTRTDTQYF.

The chain has TRBV10-3 and TRBJ1-2, with D tentatively TRBD1 (6 bases). Germline V gene sequence: CDR1 ENHRY, CDR2 SYGVKD. The CDR3 is made up of 13 amino acids. V was cut by 4 bases and J by 4 bases, with 10 bases left in between. The CDR3 sequence: CAISVQQGYGYTF. The CDR3 DNA reads TGTGCCATCAGTGTGCAACAGGGCTATGGCTACACCTTC.

The chain is built from TRBV19 and TRBJ1-2, with D possibly matching TRBD1 (6 bases). The germline V gene has CDR1 LNHDA and CDR2 SQIVND (reference sequence). CDR3 size: 15 residues. Trimming removed 2 bases from V and 3 bases from J, with 13 bases in between. CDR3 in DNA: TGTGCCAGTAGTATACTCACAGGGACGTACTATGGCTACACCTTC. Translating it yields CASSILTGTYYGYTF. The full variable domain, its missing parts supplied by reference TRBV19 and TRBJ1-2, is DGGITQSPKYLFRKEGQNVTLSCEQNLNHDAMYWYRQDPGQGLRLIYYSQIVNDFQKGDIAEGYSVSREKKESFPLTVTSAQKNPTAFYLCASSILTGTYYGYTFGSGTRLTVV.

The genes are TRBV10-3 and TRBJ2-1, with 12 bases fitting TRBD2. Losses at the gene ends were 3 bases for V and 7 bases for J; bases not matched to a gene: 10. CDR3 size: 17 residues. Germline-derived CDR1 and CDR2 are ENHRY and SYGVKD. The DNA for the CDR3 is TGTGCCATCAGTGAACGGACAGGACTAGCGGGAAGAAATGAGCAGTTCTTC. The encoded protein is CAISERTGLAGRNEQFF.

The chain has TRBV27 and TRBJ1-4; no firm D call. This CDR3 is 13 amino acids long. Trimming pared 7 bases from V and 2 bases from J, leaving 8 bases between. In germline, CDR1 is MNHEY, CDR2 SMNVEV (reference sequence). The chain's CDR3 is CASTGNTNEKLFF. The CDR3 coding sequence is TGTGCCAGCACTGGCAATACTAATGAAAAACTGTTTTTT. The variable domain in full, completed from reference TRBV27 and TRBJ1-4, reads EAQVTQNPRYLITVTGKKLTVTCSQNMNHEYMSWYRQDPGLGLRQIYYSMNVEVTDKGDVPEGYKVSRKEKRNFPLILESPSPNQTSLYFCASTGNTNEKLFFGSGTQLSVL.